This T cell receptor beta chain derives from a study of T cell responses to AZD1222 COVID-19 vaccine. On the study more broadly: Pooled samples include second doses given at about 4 or 12 weeks. Study findings and constraints: Reportedly, close to half of spike-specific TCRs are directed against unmutated variant regions. At 160-218 and 743-854, vaccine-associated CD4 TCRs were dominant, and they spanned spike. Recipients of AZD1222 seropositive at baseline numbered only 5 or 6.

In germline, CDR1 is GTSNPN, CDR2 SVGIG (reference sequence). The CDR3 runs 15 residues. The V and J ends lost 5 bases and 6 bases, in that order; junction bases with no gene match: 12. Repertoires were generated with immunoSEQ multiplex PCR, while TCRdb's copy carries only in-frame clones and drops some. This table holds 130,000 to 150,000 clones, 70% to 90% found once. This clone turned up a few times. Antigen: not known. The sample consisted of peripheral blood, taken on day 0 of AZD1222 vaccination. The sequence derives from an adult in good health. The J gene is TRBJ2-5, the V gene TRBV30, with TRBD1 matching over 10 bases. The CDR3: CAWSSKKTGGQTQYF. The CDR3 coding sequence is TGTGCCTGGTCTTCTAAGAAGACAGGGGGCCAGACCCAGTACTTC.